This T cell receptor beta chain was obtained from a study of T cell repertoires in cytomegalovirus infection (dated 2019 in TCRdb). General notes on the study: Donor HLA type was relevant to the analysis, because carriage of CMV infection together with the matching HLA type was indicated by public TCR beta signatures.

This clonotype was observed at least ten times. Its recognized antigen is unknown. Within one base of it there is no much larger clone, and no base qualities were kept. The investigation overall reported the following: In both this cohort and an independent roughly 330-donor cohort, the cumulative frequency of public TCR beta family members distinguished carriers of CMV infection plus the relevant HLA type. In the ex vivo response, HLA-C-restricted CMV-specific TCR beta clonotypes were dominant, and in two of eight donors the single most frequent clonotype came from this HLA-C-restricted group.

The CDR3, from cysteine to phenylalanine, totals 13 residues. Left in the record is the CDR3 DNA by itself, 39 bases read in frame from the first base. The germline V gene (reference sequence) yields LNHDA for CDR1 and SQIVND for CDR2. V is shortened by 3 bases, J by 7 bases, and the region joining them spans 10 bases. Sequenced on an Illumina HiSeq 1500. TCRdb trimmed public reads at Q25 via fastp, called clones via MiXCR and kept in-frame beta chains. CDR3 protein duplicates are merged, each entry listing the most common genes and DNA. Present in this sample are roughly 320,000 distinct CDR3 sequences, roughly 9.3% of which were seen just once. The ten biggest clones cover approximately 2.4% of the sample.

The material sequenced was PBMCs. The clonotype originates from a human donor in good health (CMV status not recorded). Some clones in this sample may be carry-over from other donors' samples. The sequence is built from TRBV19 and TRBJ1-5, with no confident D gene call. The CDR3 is CASSMEKYQPQHF. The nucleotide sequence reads TGTGCCAGTAGTATGGAGAAGTACCAGCCCCAGCATTTT.